This T cell receptor beta chain was sequenced during a study of T cells in Graves' hyperthyroidism and ophthalmopathy. The investigators amplified TCR beta CDR3 regions from RNA transcripts. The HTBI primer set was used in a first-round RT-PCR of the TCR CDR3. In TCRdb, the multiplex PCR reads were re-called with MiXCR into one record per CDR3 protein. The sample contains about 420,000 distinct CDR3 sequences, approximately 14% of which appear only once. This clonotype was seen ten or more times. The target antigen is unknown. Aged 18 to 65, the patients had hyperthyroidism that was newly diagnosed and had lasted under 2 months. The study's findings and limits: Also found in blood were most expanded thyroid clonotypes above 0.001. The model anticipated ophthalmopathy a median about six months pre-onset.

Sequencing was done on a sample of blood. The origin of this receptor is a woman aged 18-29 years with Graves' hyperthyroidism.

CDR3 residues: CATSDSGGYGYTF. The CDR3 coding sequence is TGTGCCACCAGTGATTCAGGGGGATATGGCTACACCTTC. The chain links TRBV24-1 to TRBJ1-2; 7 nucleotides agree with TRBD1. The ends lost 2 bases at V and 5 bases at J; junction bases unmatched: 1. The CDR3 covers 13 residues. Germline V lookup: CDR1 KGHDR, CDR2 SFDVKD.